Listed below are T cell receptor beta chains from one sample, sequenced in a study of OX40 agonist ivuxolimab in advanced cancers. Clones were read by immunoSEQ multiplex PCR, and TCRdb kept only the in-frame ones, dropping some. Among around 72,000 clones listed, 80% to 90% were seen once. The starting material was CD4+ or CD8+ T cells sorted from blood, obtained in a trial of the OX40 agonist ivuxolimab. All receptors come from an adult with an advanced solid tumor such as melanoma, head and neck, liver or kidney cancer. Both conserved end residues are part of each CDR3. D genes are given only for firm matches. Only some rows state a clone size, as once, few, many or a class for expanded clones.

J gene | D gene | V gene | clone size | CDR3 protein | CDR3 DNA
TRBJ2-7 | . | TRBV6-1 | . | CASSVMIYYEQYF | TGTGCCAGCAGTGTGATGATCTATTACGAGCAGTACTTC
TRBJ2-6 | . | TRBV10-1 | . | CASSVVRGPSSGANVLTF | TGCGCCAGCAGTGTAGTTCGCGGACCAAGCTCTGGGGCCAACGTCCTGACTTTC
TRBJ1-2 | . | TRBV18 | once | CASSPWTEFYGYTF | TGTGCCAGCTCACCTTGGACGGAATTCTATGGCTACACCTTC
TRBJ1-2 | TRBD1 | TRBV30 | . | CAWRGKDRSYGYTF | TGTGCCTGGAGGGGAAAGGACAGGTCCTATGGCTACACCTTC
TRBJ1-2 | . | TRBV27 | . | CASRYRTSNYGYTF | TGTGCCAGCAGATACAGGACTTCTAACTATGGCTACACCTTC
TRBJ2-7 | . | TRBV18 | medium-sized | CASSPPSGEEQYF | TGTGCCAGCTCACCACCGTCAGGTGAGGAGCAGTACTTC
TRBJ2-1 | . | TRBV18 | . | CASSPPGQIYNEQFF | TGTGCCAGCTCACCACCGGGACAAATCTACAATGAGCAGTTCTTC
TRBJ1-5 | . | TRBV30 | . | CAWSEDSNQPQHF | TGTGCCTGGAGTGAGGATAGCAATCAGCCCCAGCATTTT
TRBJ1-2 | . | TRBV21-1 | . | CASSNARDPRGEGYTF | TGTGCCAGCAGCAACGCCCGGGACCCCCGGGGGGAGGGCTACACCTTC
TRBJ2-3 | TRBD1 | TRBV7-9 | . | CASSPGQGAYDTQYF | TGTGCCAGCAGCCCAGGACAGGGGGCTTATGATACGCAGTATTTT
TRBJ2-3 | . | TRBV6-5 | . | CASRKPSPDTQYF | TGTGCCAGCAGAAAACCCAGCCCCGATACGCAGTATTTT
TRBJ1-5 | TRBD1 | TRBV2 | few | CASSESGQVRQPQHF | TGTGCCAGCAGTGAGAGTGGACAGGTCAGGCAGCCCCAGCATTTT
TRBJ2-7 | . | TRBV5-4 | . | CASSSRTTYEQYF | TGTGCCAGCAGCTCCAGGACCACCTACGAGCAGTACTTC
TRBJ1-2 | . | TRBV19 | . | CASMRDSYGYTF | TGTGCCAGTATGAGGGATTCATATGGCTACACCTTC
TRBJ2-5 | . | TRBV30 | once | CAWTVKETQYF | TGTGCCTGGACAGTAAAAGAGACCCAGTACTTC
TRBJ2-1 | TRBD2 | TRBV19 | . | CASSIEVAGGFASYNEQFF | TGTGCCAGTAGTATCGAGGTAGCGGGGGGGTTCGCTTCCTACAATGAGCAGTTCTTC
TRBJ2-5 | TRBD2 | TRBV19 | . | CASSIMAGVAETQYF | TGTGCCAGTAGTATAATGGCGGGGGTGGCAGAGACCCAGTACTTC
TRBJ2-3 | TRBD2 | TRBV10-1 | . | CASSRTSGTDTQYF | TGCGCCAGCAGTCGGACTAGCGGCACAGATACGCAGTATTTT
TRBJ2-3 | . | TRBV5-1 | . | CASSLDRTDTQYF | TGCGCCAGCAGCTTGGATAGGACAGATACGCAGTATTTT
TRBJ2-5 | . | TRBV18 | . | CASSPGSSETQYF | TGTGCCAGCTCACCAGGTAGTTCGGAGACCCAGTACTTC
TRBJ2-5 | . | TRBV5-5 | . | CASSLREDQETQYF | TGTGCCAGCAGCTTAAGAGAGGATCAAGAGACCCAGTACTTC
TRBJ2-5 | . | TRBV14 | . | CASSQGGVATQYF | TGTGCCAGCAGCCAAGGGGGGGTGGCGACCCAGTACTTC
TRBJ2-1 | . | TRBV5-4 | . | CASSLELLAPNNEQFF | TGTGCCAGCAGCTTGGAGCTCCTAGCGCCCAACAATGAGCAGTTCTTC
TRBJ1-2 | . | TRBV19 | . | CASSTPLESYGYTF | TGTGCCAGTAGTACCCCGCTCGAGTCCTATGGCTACACCTTC
TRBJ1-1 | . | TRBV28 | . | CASSLWDTEAFF | TGTGCCAGCAGTTTGTGGGACACTGAAGCTTTCTTT
TRBJ2-5 | . | TRBV10-1 | . | CASQGGYKETQYF | TGCGCCTCCCAGGGGGGGTACAAAGAGACCCAGTACTTC
TRBJ2-7 | TRBD1 | TRBV9 | . | CASSPTQGVYEQYF | TGTGCCAGCAGCCCTACACAGGGGGTTTACGAGCAGTACTTC